This T cell receptor beta chain was recovered during a study of T cell clonotyping in hematopoietic cell transplantation. Notes on the study in general: Recipient TCR diversity dropped after transplant; expanded clonotypes rose from day 30 to 180. Cells were unsorted, so CD4 and CD8 contributions were not separated. Higher Inverse Simpson Index values in graft donor and pretransplant recipient predicted broader posttransplant TCR diversity.

Turning to this clone: Its antigen is still unknown.

TCRdb keeps only in-frame clones here, not all; method: immunoSEQ multiplex PCR. The data contain fewer than 70,000 clones, roughly 93% of them singletons. CDR3 length: 11 amino acids. Germline V CDR1 and CDR2: SGHVS, FQNEAQ. The V and J ends lost 3 bases and 7 bases respectively, with 7 bases between them. Sequencing was carried out using peripheral blood mononuclear cells. The source of this sequence is a man aged 45 to 65 in good health. Some clones in this sample may be carry-over from other donors' samples. The chain is built from TRBV7-8 and TRBJ2-7; D perhaps matches TRBD2 (6 bases). CDR3 DNA: TGTGCCAGCAGCTTGGCGGGAGAGCAGTACTTC. Its protein is CASSLAGEQYF. The whole variable domain, filled in from reference TRBV7-8 and TRBJ2-7, reads GAGVSQSPRYKVAKRGQDVALRCDPISGHVSLFWYQQALGQGPEFLTYFQNEAQLDKSGLPSDRFFAERPEGSVSTLKIQRTQQEDSAVYLCASSLAGEQYFGPGTRLTVT.